This passage covers 25 T cell receptor beta chains from one sample sequenced in a study of beta chain features in type 1 diabetes. The study reverse transcribed the entire isolated RNA, so it sequenced expressed TCRB transcripts. Repertoires were generated with immunoSEQ multiplex PCR, while TCRdb's copy carries only in-frame clones and drops some. This table has hundreds of thousands of clones, roughly a sixth appearing once. The material sequenced was naive CD4+ T cells from blood. The receptors originated from a man in his late teens or twenties in good health.

V is TRBV27 and J is TRBJ2-2; the D gene could be TRBD1 or TRBD2 (6 bases each). This CDR3 has 17 amino acids. CDR1 is MNHEY, CDR2 SMNVEV, per germline (reference sequence). Trimming left V 4 bases short and J 5 bases short, with 20 bases between. For the CDR3, the DNA is TGTGCCAGCAGTTCCCCTGGACAGCTAGGGAGGACCGGGGAGCTGTTTTTT. The encoded protein is CASSSPGQLGRTGELFF.

The rearrangement links TRBV28 to TRBJ2-7; D may be TRBD2 (6 bases). CDR1 and CDR2 from the germline V gene are MDHEN and SYDVKM. Trimming pared 4 bases from V and 2 bases from J, leaving 15 bases between. The CDR3 contains 15 residues. The CDR3 here is CASSSRGTFTYEQYF. CDR3 nucleotide sequence: TGTGCCAGCAGTTCCCGCGGGACTTTCACCTACGAGCAGTACTTC.

The rearrangement links TRBV15 to TRBJ1-3; the D gene is possibly TRBD1 (5 bases). Trimming took off 8 bases at V and 7 bases at J, with 18 bases between the two ends. The V gene's germline CDR1 is LNHNV and CDR2 YYDKDF (reference sequence). This CDR3 is built from 14 residues. The DNA for the CDR3 is TGTGCCACCGGCCTTACAGGAGTAATGAACACCATATATTTT. It is translated as CATGLTGVMNTIYF. The full variable domain, with the rest looked up from reference TRBV15 and TRBJ1-3, is DAMVIQNPRYQVTQFGKPVTLSCSQTLNHNVMYWYQQKSSQAPKLLFHYYDKDFNNEADTPDNFQSRRPNTSFCFLDIRSPGLGDTAMYLCATGLTGVMNTIYFGEGSWLTVV.

This clone has a handful of counts. The chain links TRBV7-2 to TRBJ2-7; no definite D call. The V end was cut by 5 bases, the J end by 3 bases, with 8 bases between. Germline lookup yields CDR1 SGHTA and CDR2 FQGNSA. This CDR3 is 12 amino acids long. CDR3 in DNA: TGTGCCAGCAGCCGTCCAAGCTACGAGCAGTACTTC. As protein: CASSRPSYEQYF. Filled out from reference TRBV7-2 and TRBJ2-7, the complete variable domain reads GAGVSQSPSNKVTEKGKDVELRCDPISGHTALYWYRQSLGQGLEFLIYFQGNSAPDKSGLPSDRFSAERTGGSVSTLTIQRTQQEDSAVYLCASSRPSYEQYFGPGTRLTVT.

This clone was detected only a few times. The chain employs TRBV4-3 and TRBJ1-2; weak D call: TRBD1 (5 bases). Per the germline V gene, CDR1 is LGHNA and CDR2 is YSLEER. Trimming pared 6 bases from V and 1 base from J, leaving 15 bases between. The CDR3 loop spans 15 amino acids. The CDR3 is CASSPSGAINYGYTF. The DNA for the CDR3 is TGCGCCAGCAGTCCCTCCGGGGCCATTAACTATGGCTACACCTTC.

This clone came up a few times. The chain joins TRBV7-6 to TRBJ2-2; TRBD2 agrees at 8 bases. CDR1 SGHVS and CDR2 FNYEAQ come from the germline V gene. Trimming cost V 3 bases and J 4 bases; bases outside gene matches: 10. This CDR3 has 17 residues. The CDR3, as DNA: TGTGCCAGCAGCTTGGGCGGCGGGACTAGGCGCACCGGGGAGCTGTTTTTT. Translating it yields CASSLGGGTRRTGELFF. Filled out from reference TRBV7-6 and TRBJ2-2, the complete variable domain reads GAGVSQSPRYKVTKRGQDVALRCDPISGHVSLYWYRQALGQGPEFLTYFNYEAQQDKSGLPNDRFSAERPEGSISTLTIQRTEQRDSAMYRCASSLGGGTRRTGELFFGEGSRLTVL.

This clone showed up just a few times. The chain uses TRBV7-3 and TRBJ2-7; 7 bases are a match to TRBD1. Trimming cost V 4 bases and J 2 bases; bases outside gene matches: 11. The germline gives CDR1 SGHTA, CDR2 FQGTGA. CDR3 length equals 16 residues. CDR3 amino acids: CASSYDSGTATYEQYF. For the CDR3, the DNA is TGTGCCAGCAGCTACGATTCCGGGACAGCTACCTACGAGCAGTACTTC.

This clone was picked up a small number of times. The chain has TRBV6-5 and TRBJ2-3; the D gene could be TRBD1 or TRBD2 (5 bases each). The CDR3 length is 15 residues. Germline assignment: CDR1 MNHEY and CDR2 SVGAGI. The V end lost 2 bases, the J end lost 5 bases, and 14 bases lay between the germline ends. In DNA form, the CDR3 reads TGTGCCAGCAGTTACGCAGGGATGAGGGTAGATACGCAGTATTTT. The encoded protein is CASSYAGMRVDTQYF.

In this sample, this clone turned up a few times. The V gene is TRBV5-6, the J gene TRBJ2-4, with TRBD1 as a possible D gene (5 bases). The germline V gene encodes CDR1 SGHDT and CDR2 YYEEEE. V dropped 3 bases and J dropped 4 bases, with 20 bases sitting between them. The CDR3 runs 17 residues. CDR3 bases: TGTGCCAGCAGCTGGGGCTCTTGGGTGGAAGGTAAAAACATTCAGTACTTC. Protein: CASSWGSWVEGKNIQYF. The entire variable domain, with the rest obtained from reference TRBV5-6 and TRBJ2-4, is as follows: DAGVTQSPTHLIKTRGQQVTLRCSPKSGHDTVSWYQQALGQGPQFIFQYYEEEERQRGNFPDRFSGHQFPNYSSELNVNALLLGDSALYLCASSWGSWVEGKNIQYFGAGTRLSVL.

This clone was picked up a small number of times. The chain is built from TRBV10-3 and TRBJ2-1; D unclear. Germline V gene lookup returns CDR1 ENHRY and CDR2 SYGVKD. The CDR3 is 15 residues long. The germline V and J ends were trimmed by 4 bases and 7 bases, with 17 bases remaining between them. DNA of the CDR3: TGTGCCATCAGTGCCCCGGAAAGAGTTGGGAATGAGCAGTTCTTC. Translated: CAISAPERVGNEQFF.

This clone has just a few counts. This chain links TRBV5-4 with TRBJ2-3; D could derive from TRBD1 or TRBD2 (6 bases each). The germline V gene encodes CDR1 SGHNT and CDR2 YYREEE (reference sequence). Trimming stripped 3 bases from V and 5 bases from J, with 13 bases between. The CDR3 has 14 amino acids. This CDR3 reads CASSSGASQDTQYF. The DNA for the CDR3 is TGTGCCAGCAGCTCGGGGGCCTCACAAGATACGCAGTATTTT.

This clone was recorded a few times. V usage is TRBV18 and J usage is TRBJ2-7; no clear D. Per the germline V gene, CDR1 is KGHSH and CDR2 is LQKENI. This CDR3 contains 12 residues. Trimming stripped 1 base from V and 3 bases from J, with 4 bases between. CDR3 region: CASSPQSYEQYF. CDR3 sequence (DNA): TGTGCCAGCTCACCACAGAGCTACGAGCAGTACTTC.

J is TRBJ2-1 and V is TRBV6-1; D is unclear. Germline CDR1 reads MNHNS; CDR2 reads SASEGT. This CDR3 has 14 residues. Trimming stripped 3 bases from V and 8 bases from J, with 14 bases between. The CDR3 coding sequence is TGTGCCAGCAGTGAGGTAGCCCAGGCGGATGAGCAGTTCTTC. As protein: CASSEVAQADEQFF.

The CDR3 sequence: CASSLDRFSSKETQYF. CDR3 DNA: TGTGCCAGCAGCTTAGATCGATTCTCTAGTAAAGAGACCCAGTACTTC. The chain combines TRBV7-9 with TRBJ2-5; unclear D gene. Trimming stripped 1 base from V and 3 bases from J, with 15 bases between. The CDR3 consists of 16 residues. CDR1 and CDR2 from the germline V gene are SEHNR and FQNEAQ (reference sequence).

The chain joins TRBV7-2 to TRBJ2-3; D remains ambiguous. The CDR3 has 14 residues. Germline V CDR1 and CDR2: SGHTA, FQGNSA. V dropped 4 bases and J dropped 2 bases, with 10 bases sitting between them. The CDR3 is CASSSDGATDTQYF. The DNA for the CDR3 is TGTGCCAGCAGCTCGGACGGAGCCACAGATACGCAGTATTTT.

The chain joins TRBV2 to TRBJ1-2; 7 bases map to TRBD1. CDR1 SNHLY and CDR2 FYNNEI come from the germline V gene. The CDR3 is made up of 12 amino acids. The CDR3 spells CGGSQGGGGYTF. The CDR3 DNA sequence: TGTGGTGGGAGCCAGGGGGGTGGTGGCTACACCTTC.

This clone appeared a few times. Other DNA sequences within the sample encode an identical CDR3. The rearrangement links TRBV29-1 to TRBJ1-1; tentatively, D is TRBD1 (5 bases). The CDR3 is 13 amino acids. CDR1 and CDR2 (germline): SQVTM, ANQGSEA. Deletions cut 5 bases from V and 0 bases from J, with 10 bases between. CDR3 amino acids: CSVRGRMNTEAFF. CDR3 DNA sequence: TGCAGCGTTAGGGGACGGATGAACACTGAAGCTTTCTTT.

The chain recombines TRBV10-3 with TRBJ1-4; D perhaps matches TRBD1 (5 bases). The CDR3 consists of 14 residues. The V gene lost 8 bases and the J gene lost 10 bases, with 20 bases spanning the gap. The germline V gene encodes CDR1 ENHRY and CDR2 SYGVKD. The CDR3 DNA sequence: TGTGCCATCCAGAAGGAGTCGGGTAGGGGAAAACTGTTTTTT. It encodes CAIQKESGRGKLFF.

This clone was found a few times. This rearrangement joins TRBV28 to TRBJ1-1; a possible D gene is TRBD1 (6 bases). The CDR3 spans 19 residues. Germline values: CDR1 MDHEN, CDR2 SYDVKM. The ends were cut back, 6 bases at V and 2 bases at J, with 28 bases in the middle. Here the CDR3 reads CASRGYPRTVARRNTEAFF. CDR3 in DNA: TGTGCCAGCAGAGGCTACCCCAGGACAGTCGCGCGGAGAAACACTGAAGCTTTCTTT.

The chain couples TRBV30 to TRBJ2-7; TRBD2 agrees at 11 bases. In germline, CDR1 is GTSNPN, CDR2 SVGIG (reference sequence). The J segment lost 9 bases and the V segment lost 5 bases, leaving 9 bases of the junction unmatched. The CDR3 has 13 amino acids. The CDR3 protein is CAWRLAGFWMQYF. DNA of the CDR3: TGTGCCTGGCGACTAGCGGGGTTTTGGATGCAGTACTTC. Full variable domain (missing parts from reference TRBV30 and TRBJ2-7): SQTIHQWPATLVQPVGSPLSLECTVEGTSNPNLYWYRQAAGRGLQLLFYSVGIGQISSEVPQNLSASRPQDRQFILSSKKLLLSDSGFYLCAWRLAGFWMQYFGPGTRLTVT.

Comment on this clone: The junction differs from germline at one of its ends, possibly a read error. The chain is built from TRBV18 and TRBJ2-2; D perhaps matches TRBD1 (5 bases). Germline V gene lookup returns CDR1 KGHSH and CDR2 LQKENI. This CDR3 is built from 14 residues. CDR3 sequence reads: CASTSRDNTGELFF. The CDR3 DNA follows: TGTGCCAGCACATCCAGGGATAACACCGGCGAGCTGTTTTTT.

The chain recombines TRBV7-2 with TRBJ2-7; D possibly corresponds to TRBD1 (5 bases). The length of the CDR3 is 13 residues. In germline, CDR1 is SGHTA, CDR2 FQGNSA. V lost 5 bases, J lost 3 bases, and 11 bases lay in between. For the CDR3, the DNA is TGTGCCAGCAGCAACAGGTTATTCTACGAGCAGTACTTC. Its translation: CASSNRLFYEQYF.

The V gene is TRBV30, the J gene TRBJ1-6; 7 nucleotides agree with TRBD1. The J segment lost 6 bases and the V segment lost 8 bases, leaving 4 bases of the junction unmatched. The CDR3 length is 12 residues. Germline CDR1 and CDR2: GTSNPN and SVGIG (reference sequence). The CDR3 sequence: CARGQFNSPLHF. Here the CDR3 DNA reads TGTGCCCGGGGACAGTTTAATTCACCCCTCCACTTT.

The rearrangement uses TRBV5-1 and TRBJ2-5; D possibly corresponds to TRBD1 (6 bases). CDR3 size: 16 residues. Trimming pared 4 bases from V and 4 bases from J, leaving 20 bases between. Germline V gene data show CDR1 as SGHRS and CDR2 as YFSETQ. CDR3 nucleotide sequence: TGCGCCAGCAGCGTACCAGGGGCTCCTCCCGGAGAGACCCAGTACTTC. Translation: CASSVPGAPPGETQYF. Filled out from reference TRBV5-1 and TRBJ2-5, the complete variable domain reads KAGVTQTPRYLIKTRGQQVTLSCSPISGHRSVSWYQQTPGQGLQFLFEYFSETQRNKGNFPGRFSGRQFSNSRSEMNVSTLELGDSALYLCASSVPGAPPGETQYFGPGTRLLVL.

The chain recombines TRBV5-1 with TRBJ2-1; TRBD1 matches at 7 bases. This CDR3 is built from 16 residues. The junction had 12 bases not matched to a gene; V was cut back by 4 bases and J by 5 bases. The V gene's germline CDR1 is SGHRS and CDR2 YFSETQ. The CDR3 bases are TGCGCCAGCAGCAAAGATACAGGGGTTTGGGACAATGAGCAGTTCTTC. It yields the protein CASSKDTGVWDNEQFF.